This TCR beta chain emerged from a study of control samples from healthy donors and cancer patients. Trimming took 2 bases from V and 6 from J, leaving 6 bases between them. Looked up from germline, CDR1 is SGHRS and CDR2 is YFSETQ. The length of the CDR3 is 11 residues. Profiled with immunoSEQ multiplex PCR; TCRdb holds only in-frame clones, not every one. This sample carries 91,000 or so clones, approximately 93% of them seen once, and the ten largest clones take roughly 0.9%. This chain connects TRBV5-1 to TRBJ2-7; the D is unclear. Material for sequencing was blood. The source is a woman aged 30 to 39 in good health. The CDR3 region has the DNA TGCGCCAGCAGCTTTTCGATCGAGCAGTACTTC. This encodes CASSFSIEQYF. The full variable domain, rest sourced from reference TRBV5-1 and TRBJ2-7, is KAGVTQTPRYLIKTRGQQVTLSCSPISGHRSVSWYQQTPGQGLQFLFEYFSETQRNKGNFPGRFSGRQFSNSRSEMNVSTLELGDSALYLCASSFSIEQYFGPGTRLTVT.